This is a list of T cell receptor beta chains from one sample in a study of blood T cell repertoires in COVID-19. Only in-frame clones appear in the TCRdb table, and some are missing; sequencing was by immunoSEQ multiplex PCR. The table has about 160,000 clones, 80% to 90% seen once. The specimen sequenced was peripheral blood. All receptors derive from a woman aged 55-69 years who had recovered from COVID-19. Each CDR3 is given with its conserved first and last residue. A D gene is named only where the DNA matches it firmly. Size tells how often a clone was seen (once, few, many) or the class of an expanded clone, and some rows leave it out.

clone size: .; J gene: TRBJ2-7; V gene: TRBV12-3/TRBV12-4; D gene: .; CDR3 protein: CASSGQGYEQYF; CDR3 DNA: TGTGCCAGCAGTGGTCAGGGCTACGAGCAGTACTTC
clone size: .; J gene: TRBJ2-1; V gene: TRBV6-5; D gene: TRBD2; CDR3 protein: CASSPGLAGVDEQFF; CDR3 DNA: TGTGCCAGCAGTCCTGGACTAGCGGGGGTGGATGAGCAGTTCTTC
clone size: .; J gene: TRBJ2-1; V gene: TRBV4-3; D gene: .; CDR3 protein: CASSQETRFEQFF; CDR3 DNA: TGCGCCAGCAGCCAAGAGACTAGATTTGAGCAGTTCTTC
clone size: .; J gene: TRBJ2-7; V gene: TRBV27; D gene: TRBD2; CDR3 protein: CASSPLGMAGVSSYEQYF; CDR3 DNA: TGTGCCAGCAGTCCCCTTGGGATGGCGGGGGTGAGCTCCTACGAGCAGTACTTC
clone size: .; J gene: TRBJ2-1; V gene: TRBV5-6; D gene: TRBD2; CDR3 protein: CASSLPGGSAYNEQFF; CDR3 DNA: TGTGCCAGCAGCTTGCCGGGCGGGAGCGCCTACAATGAGCAGTTCTTC
clone size: .; J gene: TRBJ2-1; V gene: TRBV6-2/TRBV6-3; D gene: .; CDR3 protein: CASTYGEQAIYNEQFF; CDR3 DNA: TGTGCCAGCACTTACGGGGAGCAGGCCATCTACAATGAGCAGTTCTTC
clone size: .; J gene: TRBJ1-1; V gene: TRBV18; D gene: TRBD1; CDR3 protein: CASSPPGTVNTEAFF; CDR3 DNA: TGTGCCAGCTCACCACCCGGGACAGTTAACACTGAAGCTTTCTTT
clone size: once; J gene: TRBJ2-7; V gene: TRBV6-1; D gene: TRBD1; CDR3 protein: CASSEKGQGSYEQYF; CDR3 DNA: TGTGCCAGCAGTGAAAAAGGACAGGGGTCCTACGAGCAGTACTTC
clone size: .; J gene: TRBJ2-1; V gene: TRBV6-5; D gene: TRBD2; CDR3 protein: CASSYVGGGGYNEQFF; CDR3 DNA: TGTGCCAGCAGTTACGTCGGCGGGGGGGGATACAATGAGCAGTTCTTC
clone size: .; J gene: TRBJ2-5; V gene: TRBV7-7; D gene: .; CDR3 protein: CASSPSTGLQETQYF; CDR3 DNA: TGTGCTAGCAGCCCTTCTACAGGGCTCCAAGAGACCCAGTACTTC
clone size: .; J gene: TRBJ2-5; V gene: TRBV5-1; D gene: .; CDR3 protein: CASSLTGTQVGTQYF; CDR3 DNA: TGCGCCAGCAGCTTAACCGGGACACAGGTTGGGACCCAGTACTTC
clone size: .; J gene: TRBJ2-1; V gene: TRBV10-3; D gene: TRBD1; CDR3 protein: CAISEGTDYNEQFF; CDR3 DNA: TGTGCCATCAGTGAAGGGACAGACTACAATGAGCAGTTCTTC
clone size: once; J gene: TRBJ1-2; V gene: TRBV27; D gene: TRBD1; CDR3 protein: CASSKDRGDSGYTF; CDR3 DNA: TGTGCCAGCAGTAAAGACAGGGGCGATAGTGGCTACACCTTC
clone size: .; J gene: TRBJ2-3; V gene: TRBV3-1/TRBV3-2; D gene: .; CDR3 protein: CASSLGPGGSADTQYF; CDR3 DNA: TGTGCCAGCAGCTTAGGGCCGGGGGGCTCGGCAGATACGCAGTATTTT
clone size: .; J gene: TRBJ1-4; V gene: TRBV28; D gene: TRBD1; CDR3 protein: CASSSRGQGNEKLFF; CDR3 DNA: TGTGCCAGCAGTTCACGGGGACAGGGTAATGAAAAACTGTTTTTT
clone size: .; J gene: TRBJ1-5; V gene: TRBV6-1; D gene: TRBD1; CDR3 protein: CASSVTRTGAYQPQHF; CDR3 DNA: TGTGCCAGCAGTGTTACTCGGACAGGGGCCTATCAGCCCCAGCATTTT
clone size: .; J gene: TRBJ1-5; V gene: TRBV5-1; D gene: .; CDR3 protein: CASSLGPSDISNQPQHF; CDR3 DNA: TGCGCCAGCAGCTTGGGCCCTTCCGACATTTCCAATCAGCCCCAGCATTTT
clone size: once; J gene: TRBJ2-3; V gene: TRBV11-2; D gene: .; CDR3 protein: CASSLAGADTQYF; CDR3 DNA: TGTGCCAGCAGCTTAGCGGGGGCAGATACGCAGTATTTT
clone size: .; J gene: TRBJ2-1; V gene: TRBV6-4; D gene: TRBD1; CDR3 protein: CASSDSRDRRYNEQFF; CDR3 DNA: TGTGCCAGCAGTGACTCCCGGGACAGGAGGTACAATGAGCAGTTCTTC
clone size: .; J gene: TRBJ2-7; V gene: TRBV7-3; D gene: TRBD2; CDR3 protein: CASSSSGGSYEQYF; CDR3 DNA: TGTGCCAGCAGCTCATCCGGGGGGTCTTACGAGCAGTACTTC
clone size: .; J gene: TRBJ2-7; V gene: TRBV4-1; D gene: TRBD1; CDR3 protein: CASSQTTGTYEQYF; CDR3 DNA: TGCGCCAGCAGCCAAACGACAGGGACCTACGAGCAGTACTTC
clone size: .; J gene: TRBJ1-2; V gene: TRBV9; D gene: .; CDR3 protein: CASSVSGPGWVGYTF; CDR3 DNA: TGTGCCAGCAGCGTATCAGGGCCCGGCTGGGTTGGCTACACCTTC
clone size: .; J gene: TRBJ1-2; V gene: TRBV14; D gene: .; CDR3 protein: CASSQDGRSYGYTF; CDR3 DNA: TGTGCCAGCAGCCAAGATGGCAGGTCCTATGGCTACACCTTC
clone size: .; J gene: TRBJ1-4; V gene: TRBV7-6; D gene: TRBD1; CDR3 protein: CASSPGQGYEKLFF; CDR3 DNA: TGTGCCAGCAGCCCGGGACAGGGGTATGAAAAACTGTTTTTT
clone size: .; J gene: TRBJ2-7; V gene: TRBV6-5; D gene: .; CDR3 protein: CASPFRSYEQYF; CDR3 DNA: TGTGCCAGCCCTTTCCGCTCCTACGAGCAGTACTTC
clone size: .; J gene: TRBJ2-1; V gene: TRBV28; D gene: .; CDR3 protein: CASSFRDNEQFF; CDR3 DNA: TGTGCCAGCAGTTTTCGTGACAATGAGCAGTTCTTC
clone size: .; J gene: TRBJ2-1; V gene: TRBV5-1; D gene: TRBD2; CDR3 protein: CASSAGTSGDGEQFF; CDR3 DNA: TGCGCCAGCAGCGCCGGGACTAGCGGGGATGGTGAGCAGTTCTTC
clone size: .; J gene: TRBJ2-5; V gene: TRBV7-2; D gene: .; CDR3 protein: CASSLDTGRRQETQYF; CDR3 DNA: TGTGCCAGCAGCTTAGATACAGGGAGAAGGCAAGAGACCCAGTACTTC
clone size: few; J gene: TRBJ1-4; V gene: TRBV4-3; D gene: .; CDR3 protein: CASSQVSLNEKLFF; CDR3 DNA: TGCGCCAGCAGCCAAGTCTCGTTGAATGAAAAACTGTTTTTT
clone size: .; J gene: TRBJ1-4; V gene: TRBV6-5; D gene: .; CDR3 protein: CASSNHLASNEKLFF; CDR3 DNA: TGTGCCAGCAGTAACCACCTGGCCTCTAATGAAAAACTGTTTTTT
clone size: .; J gene: TRBJ2-1; V gene: TRBV5-5; D gene: .; CDR3 protein: CASSLGPAESSYNEQFF; CDR3 DNA: TGTGCCAGCAGCTTGGGGCCGGCGGAGAGCTCCTACAATGAGCAGTTCTTC
clone size: .; J gene: TRBJ2-6; V gene: TRBV4-3; D gene: TRBD1; CDR3 protein: CASSQGGQVYLSGANVLTF; CDR3 DNA: TGCGCCAGCAGCCAAGGGGGACAGGTCTACCTCTCTGGGGCCAACGTCCTGACTTTC
clone size: .; J gene: TRBJ2-1; V gene: TRBV6-1; D gene: .; CDR3 protein: CASSEGRDGQFF; CDR3 DNA: TGTGCCAGCAGTGAAGGGAGGGATGGGCAGTTCTTC
clone size: .; J gene: TRBJ1-1; V gene: TRBV9; D gene: .; CDR3 protein: CASSVYRDGAEAFF; CDR3 DNA: TGTGCCAGCAGCGTGTACAGGGACGGGGCTGAAGCTTTCTTT
clone size: .; J gene: TRBJ1-6; V gene: TRBV4-1; D gene: TRBD1; CDR3 protein: CASSQEKGAVGRSPLHF; CDR3 DNA: TGCGCCAGCAGCCAAGAAAAGGGGGCGGTAGGAAGGTCACCCCTCCACTTT
clone size: .; J gene: TRBJ2-5; V gene: TRBV28; D gene: .; CDR3 protein: CASSFGGLPTQYF; CDR3 DNA: TGTGCCAGCAGTTTCGGGGGGCTCCCGACCCAGTACTTC
clone size: once; J gene: TRBJ2-4; V gene: TRBV27; D gene: TRBD2; CDR3 protein: CASRGGEYGGIQYF; CDR3 DNA: TGTGCCAGCAGGGGAGGGGAGTATGGCGGCATTCAGTACTTC
clone size: .; J gene: TRBJ1-2; V gene: TRBV2; D gene: TRBD1; CDR3 protein: CASRTGPYGYTF; CDR3 DNA: TGTGCCAGCCGGACAGGGCCCTATGGCTACACCTTC
clone size: .; J gene: TRBJ1-5; V gene: TRBV4-3; D gene: .; CDR3 protein: CASSLDGVLRQPQHF; CDR3 DNA: TGCGCCAGCAGCTTAGACGGGGTTCTCAGGCAGCCCCAGCATTTT
clone size: .; J gene: TRBJ1-5; V gene: TRBV7-8; D gene: .; CDR3 protein: CASSPLEGSNQPQHF; CDR3 DNA: TGTGCCAGCAGCCCCCTTGAAGGGAGTAATCAGCCCCAGCATTTT
clone size: .; J gene: TRBJ1-1; V gene: TRBV18; D gene: TRBD1; CDR3 protein: CASSTIQGALDTEAFF; CDR3 DNA: TGTGCCAGCTCGACCATTCAGGGGGCGCTGGACACTGAAGCTTTCTTT
clone size: .; J gene: TRBJ1-1; V gene: TRBV7-3; D gene: .; CDR3 protein: CASSAMGGNTEAFF; CDR3 DNA: TGTGCCAGCAGCGCGATGGGGGGGAACACTGAAGCTTTCTTT
clone size: .; J gene: TRBJ1-5; V gene: TRBV2; D gene: .; CDR3 protein: CASSENWGAAQHF; CDR3 DNA: TGTGCCAGCAGTGAAAACTGGGGCGCCGCCCAGCATTTT
clone size: .; J gene: TRBJ1-6; V gene: TRBV5-5; D gene: .; CDR3 protein: CASSRAYQGSSYNSPLHF; CDR3 DNA: TGTGCCAGCAGCCGGGCCTATCAGGGCAGCTCCTATAATTCACCCCTCCACTTT
clone size: .; J gene: TRBJ2-5; V gene: TRBV7-2; D gene: .; CDR3 protein: CASSLAPSAGISVTQYF; CDR3 DNA: TGTGCCAGCAGCTTAGCGCCCTCGGCAGGGATAAGCGTGACCCAGTACTTC
clone size: .; J gene: TRBJ2-5; V gene: TRBV28; D gene: TRBD2; CDR3 protein: CASSFGLAVGETQYF; CDR3 DNA: TGTGCCTCCAGTTTCGGACTAGCGGTGGGGGAGACCCAGTACTTC
clone size: .; J gene: TRBJ1-6; V gene: TRBV11-2; D gene: .; CDR3 protein: CASSLNQNDNSPLHF; CDR3 DNA: TGTGCCAGCAGTCTCAATCAGAACGATAATTCACCCCTCCACTTT
clone size: .; J gene: TRBJ2-3; V gene: TRBV18; D gene: TRBD2; CDR3 protein: CASSQRTSGVSTDTQYF; CDR3 DNA: TGTGCCAGCTCACAGAGGACTAGCGGGGTTAGCACAGATACGCAGTATTTT
clone size: once; J gene: TRBJ1-5; V gene: TRBV5-1; D gene: TRBD1; CDR3 protein: CASSPGTGDQPQHF; CDR3 DNA: TGCGCCAGCAGCCCCGGGACAGGGGATCAGCCCCAGCATTTT
clone size: .; J gene: TRBJ2-1; V gene: TRBV4-3; D gene: TRBD2; CDR3 protein: CASSVRLAGGYNEQFF; CDR3 DNA: TGCGCCAGCAGCGTGAGACTAGCGGGGGGGTACAATGAGCAGTTCTTC
clone size: .; J gene: TRBJ2-2; V gene: TRBV3-1/TRBV3-2; D gene: TRBD1; CDR3 protein: CASSRSGGRNTGELFF; CDR3 DNA: TGTGCCAGCAGCCGATCAGGGGGAAGGAACACCGGGGAGCTGTTTTTT
clone size: .; J gene: TRBJ2-5; V gene: TRBV5-4; D gene: .; CDR3 protein: CASSLGGRAERETQYF; CDR3 DNA: TGTGCCAGCAGCTTGGGAGGGCGGGCGGAAAGGGAGACCCAGTACTTC